Shown below are 22 T cell receptor beta chains from a single sample sequenced in a study of shared clonotypes between healthy human individuals. Only in-frame clones appear in the TCRdb table, and some are missing; sequencing was by immunoSEQ multiplex PCR. The top ten clones hold about 0.36% of a sample with some 2,500,000 clones, just under 95% of them seen once. The sequenced sample consisted of naive CD4+ T cells from PBMCs. Subset denoted: CD45RA+ positively selected. These receptors came from a young man in good health. Some clones in this sample may be carry-over from other donors' samples.

The rearrangement uses TRBV5-5 and TRBJ2-5; 8 bases map to TRBD2. This CDR3 spans 15 amino acids. The ends lost 1 base at V and 2 bases at J; junction bases unmatched: 4. Germline assignment: CDR1 SGHKS and CDR2 YYEKEE (reference sequence). As DNA, the CDR3 is TGTGCCAGCAGCTTGTACGGGGGGGATCAAGAGACCCAGTACTTC. Amino acid sequence: CASSLYGGDQETQYF. Combining the CDR3 with reference TRBV5-5 and TRBJ2-5 gives the whole variable domain DAGVTQSPTHLIKTRGQQVTLRCSPISGHKSVSWYQQVLGQGPQFIFQYYEKEERGRGNFPDRFSARQFPNYSSELNVNALLLGDSALYLCASSLYGGDQETQYFGPGTRLLVL.

The chain couples TRBV18 to TRBJ2-7; TRBD1 is a possible D gene (6 bases). Germline V gene lookup returns CDR1 KGHSH and CDR2 LQKENI. CDR3 length: 14 amino acids. V lost 4 bases to trimming and J lost 6 bases, with 16 bases between them. CDR3 sequence reads: CASSQNPPGAEQYF. The CDR3 region has the DNA TGTGCCAGCTCACAAAATCCCCCAGGGGCCGAGCAGTACTTC.

The chain combines TRBV7-7 with TRBJ2-2; no reliable D call. This CDR3 has 13 residues. Germline V lookup: CDR1 SSHAT, CDR2 FNYEAQ (reference sequence). Trimming took off 1 base at V and 5 bases at J, with 5 bases between the two ends. The CDR3 nucleotides read TGTGCCAGCAGCTTAGACCAAACCGGGGAGCTGTTTTTT. Translating gives CASSLDQTGELFF.

The chain is built from TRBV19 and TRBJ2-3, with 10 bases matching TRBD2. CDR1 and CDR2 (germline): LNHDA, SQIVND (reference sequence). The V and J ends lost 6 bases and 0 bases, in that order; junction bases with no gene match: 6. This CDR3 is built from 16 residues. CDR3 DNA sequence: TGTGCCAGTAGGGGTGTGACTAGCGGGAGCACAGATACGCAGTATTTT. It encodes CASRGVTSGSTDTQYF.

The CDR3 bases are TGTGCCAGCAGCTTTATGGACAGGGAAGCCCACGAGCAGTACTTC. As protein: CASSFMDREAHEQYF. The chain carries TRBV5-6 and TRBJ2-7; 8 nucleotides match TRBD1. CDR3 length equals 15 residues. The V segment lost 2 bases and the J segment 5 bases; nucleotides outside the gene matches: 9. The germline V gene has CDR1 SGHDT and CDR2 YYEEEE.

J is TRBJ2-1 and V is TRBV7-3, with TRBD2 as a possible D gene (7 bases). V gave up 10 bases and J gave up 8 bases, with 21 bases separating them. CDR1 SGHTA and CDR2 FQGTGA come from the germline V gene. The CDR3 length is 14 residues. In nucleotides, the CDR3 is TGTGCCATTAGTGGGAGGGACAACCTAGATGAGCAGTTCTTC. This translates into CAISGRDNLDEQFF.

J is TRBJ2-1 and V is TRBV9, with TRBD2 matching 14 bases. V trimming: 3 bases; J trimming: 2 bases; junction bases outside the gene matches: 7. This CDR3 has 18 residues. Germline V gene data show CDR1 as SGDLS and CDR2 as YYNGEE. The CDR3 nucleotides read TGTGCCAGCAGCGCCCCGACTAGCGGGAGGGCACCCTACAATGAGCAGTTCTTC. Protein: CASSAPTSGRAPYNEQFF.

The chain recombines TRBV30 with TRBJ2-5; no clear D gene. Per germline, CDR1 GTSNPN and CDR2 SVGIG (reference sequence). The CDR3 has 15 residues. V was shortened by 2 bases and J by 2 bases, with 15 bases between the two germline ends. The CDR3 DNA sequence: TGTGCCTGGAGTCCGATCAGGCTACAACAAGAGACCCAGTACTTC. Translated, it gives CAWSPIRLQQETQYF.

V gene TRBV19 combines with J gene TRBJ1-1; the D is unclear. The CDR3 has 15 residues. Germline values: CDR1 LNHDA, CDR2 SQIVND (reference sequence). Trimming pared 1 base from V and 5 bases from J, leaving 14 bases between. CDR3 in DNA: TGTGCCAGTAGTATAGGGGGAGTCCCCTCTACTGAAGCTTTCTTT. Its translation: CASSIGGVPSTEAFF.

The V and J genes are TRBV6-5 and TRBJ2-1; a weak D match, TRBD2 (6 bases). Trimming removed 0 bases at V and 4 bases at J, with 13 bases between. CDR1 MNHEY and CDR2 SVGAGI come from the germline V gene. The CDR3 extends over 16 amino acids. CDR3 protein: CASSYSGLGGYNEQFF. Written as DNA, the CDR3 is TGTGCCAGCAGTTACTCAGGACTGGGGGGTTACAATGAGCAGTTCTTC.

Comments on this clone: In the same sample, other DNA sequences code for this CDR3. The chain joins TRBV15 to TRBJ1-2; no definite D call. The CDR3 spans 12 residues. The V gene lost 0 bases and the J gene lost 3 bases, with 2 bases spanning the gap. Germline V gene data show CDR1 as LNHNV and CDR2 as YYDKDF (reference sequence). The CDR3 DNA reads TGTGCCACCAGCAGAGACCACTATGGCTACACCTTC. This codes for CATSRDHYGYTF.

As for this clone: This sample includes further DNA sequences coding for the same CDR3. The chain couples TRBV9 to TRBJ1-5; weak D call: TRBD1 (5 bases). The V and J ends lost 2 bases and 2 bases respectively, with 5 bases between them. The CDR3 length is 13 residues. CDR1 SGDLS and CDR2 YYNGEE come from the germline V gene. Here the CDR3 reads CASSVGRNQPQHF. For the CDR3, the DNA is TGTGCCAGCAGCGTGGGACGCAATCAGCCCCAGCATTTT. Complete variable domain (other parts from reference TRBV9 and TRBJ1-5): DSGVTQTPKHLITATGQRVTLRCSPRSGDLSVYWYQQSLDQGLQFLIQYYNGEERAKGNILERFSAQQFPDLHSELNLSSLELGDSALYFCASSVGRNQPQHFGDGTRLSIL.

The chain joins TRBV28 to TRBJ2-7, with 11 bases identical to TRBD2. There are 14 residues in the CDR3. V shed 6 bases and J 3 bases; nucleotides not matched to a gene: 4. Germline CDR1 and CDR2: MDHEN and SYDVKM. This CDR3 is CASRGTSGIYEQYF. In DNA form, the CDR3 reads TGTGCCAGCAGAGGGACTAGCGGAATCTACGAGCAGTACTTC.

Written as DNA, the CDR3 is TGTGCCAGCAGTGGGGACAGGACATTCATGAACACTGAAGCTTTCTTT. Its translation is CASSGDRTFMNTEAFF. The genes are TRBV25-1 and TRBJ1-1; 8 nucleotides agree with TRBD1. CDR3 length equals 16 residues. J gave up 0 bases and V 4 bases, and 7 bases lay outside the gene matches. CDR1 is MGHDK, CDR2 SYGVNS, per germline.

Here the CDR3 reads CASSFGRGLNGYTF. The CDR3, as DNA: TGCGCCAGCAGCTTCGGCAGGGGGTTAAATGGCTACACCTTC. The chain links TRBV5-1 to TRBJ1-2, with 7 bases identical to TRBD1. CDR1 and CDR2 from the germline V gene are SGHRS and YFSETQ. This CDR3 region has 14 residues. The ends lost 2 bases at V and 6 bases at J; junction bases unmatched: 7. Full variable domain (outside the CDR3, taken from reference TRBV5-1 and TRBJ1-2): KAGVTQTPRYLIKTRGQQVTLSCSPISGHRSVSWYQQTPGQGLQFLFEYFSETQRNKGNFPGRFSGRQFSNSRSEMNVSTLELGDSALYLCASSFGRGLNGYTFGSGTRLTVV.

This clone has only one observation. The chain uses TRBV10-2 and TRBJ1-1; D ambiguous. The CDR3 runs 14 residues. Trimming removed 4 bases from V and 0 bases from J, with 9 bases in between. Germline V lookup: CDR1 WSHSY, CDR2 SAAADI. Written as DNA, the CDR3 is TGCGCCAGCAGTGTTCAGGCCATGAACACTGAAGCTTTCTTT. Encoded protein: CASSVQAMNTEAFF.

V gene TRBV28 combines with J gene TRBJ1-4, with D tentatively TRBD1 (6 bases). Germline assignment: CDR1 MDHEN and CDR2 SYDVKM. The length of the CDR3 is 16 residues. The germline V and J ends were trimmed by 4 bases and 8 bases, with 20 bases remaining between them. The CDR3 DNA sequence: TGTGCCAGCAGTTCCAACCAGGGGTCTCGAGAAGAAAAACTGTTTTTT. Translated: CASSSNQGSREEKLFF.

The rearrangement joins TRBV5-1 to TRBJ2-7, with D perhaps being TRBD1 or TRBD2 (5 bases each). Germline CDR1 is SGHRS and CDR2 is YFSETQ. Trimming cost V 7 bases and J 3 bases, with 17 bases left between them. The CDR3 contains 14 residues. The DNA of the CDR3 is TGCGCCAGCGCCGGGACCACCCGCCTCTACGAGCAGTACTTC. As protein: CASAGTTRLYEQYF.

The chain uses TRBV6-5 and TRBJ2-7; 11 bases map to TRBD2. Germline trimming cut 0 bases from V and 4 bases from J; bases unmatched to any gene: 2. Germline CDR1 and CDR2: MNHEY and SVGAGI. The length of the CDR3 is 15 residues. CDR3 in DNA: TGTGCCAGCAGTTACTCGGCTAGCGGGAGGTACGAGCAGTACTTC. This codes for CASSYSASGRYEQYF.

The V and J genes are TRBV28 and TRBJ2-1; D uncertain. The V end was cut by 8 bases, the J end by 9 bases, with 11 bases between. Germline lookup yields CDR1 MDHEN and CDR2 SYDVKM. The CDR3 is 11 amino acids. CDR3 in amino acids: CASGSLGEQFF. The CDR3 nucleotides are TGTGCCAGCGGATCTCTTGGTGAGCAGTTCTTC.

This rearrangement joins TRBV6-5 to TRBJ2-1; D is unclear. The CDR3 is 11 residues long. CDR1 and CDR2 (germline): MNHEY, SVGAGI. The V gene lost 6 bases and the J gene lost 10 bases, with 10 bases spanning the gap. The CDR3 bases are TGTGCCAGCAGATCCCGAGAAGAGCAGTTCTTC. Protein: CASRSREEQFF.

The rearrangement uses TRBV5-6 and TRBJ1-1; 8 bases align to TRBD1. Trimming at V came to 2 bases and at J to 0 bases, leaving 3 bases not matched to a gene. CDR3 length equals 15 residues. Germline V gene sequence: CDR1 SGHDT, CDR2 YYEEEE. This CDR3 is CASSLTGGMNTEAFF. For the CDR3, the DNA is TGTGCCAGCAGCTTAACAGGGGGGATGAACACTGAAGCTTTCTTT.